This passage covers 32 T cell receptor beta chains from one sample sequenced in a study of T cell repertoires in cytomegalovirus infection. TCRdb passed the reads through MiXCR, listing each CDR3 protein once. The sample consists of 450,000 to 600,000 distinct CDR3 sequences, roughly 12% of them appearing once. Sequencing was performed on PBMCs. The source is a human donor in good health (CMV status not recorded). Some clones in this sample may be carry-over from other donors' samples.

This clonotype was seen at least ten times. The V gene is TRBV6-6, the J gene TRBJ2-5; no clear D gene. The CDR3 sequence is 15 residues long. The V gene lost 4 bases and the J gene lost 0 bases, with 12 bases spanning the gap. CDR1 and CDR2 (germline): MNHNY, SVGAGI (reference sequence). The CDR3 bases are TGTGCCAGCAGTTTGGGTCAAGCGAACCAAGAGACCCAGTACTTC. It specifies CASSLGQANQETQYF.

The V and J genes are TRBV29-1 and TRBJ1-2; no reliable D call. The germline gives CDR1 SQVTM, CDR2 ANQGSEA. The CDR3 is made up of 13 amino acids. V was cut by 4 bases and J by 7 bases, with 16 bases left in between. The CDR3, as DNA: TGCAGCGTTGCTGGGGTAGTTTCGGTTGGCTACACCTTC. Its protein is CSVAGVVSVGYTF.

The chain recombines TRBV29-1 with TRBJ2-1, with D possibly TRBD2 on 5 matching bases. Germline V CDR1 and CDR2: SQVTM, ANQGSEA. This CDR3 has 13 amino acids. V gave up 1 base and J gave up 3 bases, with 7 bases separating them. This CDR3 reads CSVEGGNYNEQFF. DNA of the CDR3: TGCAGCGTTGAAGGAGGGAACTACAATGAGCAGTTCTTC.

In its sample, this clonotype was seen a few times. The CDR3 loop is CASSIAPGVWYEQYF. CDR3 bases: TGTGCCAGTAGTATAGCCCCGGGGGTGTGGTACGAGCAGTACTTC. J is TRBJ2-7 and V is TRBV19; D is perhaps TRBD2 (6 bases). CDR1 and CDR2 (germline): LNHDA, SQIVND (reference sequence). The CDR3 sequence is 15 residues long. V lost 1 base and J 4 bases, leaving 14 bases between the germline ends.

About this clonotype: A much larger clone lies a single base off, so this may be a read error. This CDR3 fails to terminate in the conserved phenylalanine or tryptophan, so it likely reflects a read error. This chain connects TRBV10-3 to TRBJ2-5, with TRBD2 matching over 8 bases. Losses at the gene ends were 6 bases for V and 0 bases for J; bases not matched to a gene: 3. Per germline, CDR1 ENHRY and CDR2 SYGVKD. This CDR3 spans 14 amino acids. CDR3 in DNA: TGTGCCATCAGCCTTAGCGGGAACCAAGAGACCCAGTACCTC. Translation: CAISLSGNQETQYL.

This clonotype was detected a few times. The CDR3, as DNA: TGTGCCAGCACCTCAGCAGGGACTAGCGGAGAGACCCAGTACTTC. Amino acids: CASTSAGTSGETQYF. This chain uses TRBV6-6 with TRBJ2-5, with 11 nucleotides matching TRBD2. Germline CDR1 is MNHNY and CDR2 is SVGAGI (reference sequence). This CDR3 region has 15 residues. Losses at the gene ends were 7 bases for V and 4 bases for J; bases not matched to a gene: 8.

This clonotype was observed at least ten times. The chain uses TRBV5-1 and TRBJ2-7, with D possibly TRBD1 on 6 matching bases. The germline V and J ends were trimmed by 4 bases and 0 bases, with 14 bases remaining between them. CDR1 SGHRS and CDR2 YFSETQ come from the germline V gene. CDR3 length: 15 amino acids. The CDR3 nucleotides are TGCGCCAGCAGCGTACAGGGAGAAGCCTCCTACGAGCAGTACTTC. Amino acid sequence: CASSVQGEASYEQYF.

This clonotype was seen a handful of times. V usage is TRBV20-1 and J usage is TRBJ1-3; tentatively, D is TRBD1 (6 bases). Trimming stripped 4 bases from V and 3 bases from J, with 16 bases between. This CDR3 has 15 residues. The germline V gene has CDR1 DFQATT and CDR2 SNEGSKA (reference sequence). The CDR3 protein is CSATGGPMVGNTIYF. DNA of the CDR3: TGCAGTGCTACCGGGGGCCCCATGGTTGGAAACACCATATATTTT.

The sample holds a few counts of this clonotype. V is TRBV11-2 and J is TRBJ2-7; 15 positions agree with TRBD2. Germline loops: CDR1 SGHAT, CDR2 FQNNGV. The V segment lost 5 bases and the J segment 4 bases; nucleotides outside the gene matches: 9. The CDR3 is 17 amino acids. This chain's CDR3 is CASSPWTSGGAQYEQYF. CDR3 bases: TGTGCCAGCAGCCCCTGGACTAGCGGGGGGGCTCAATACGAGCAGTACTTC.

This clonotype has at least ten counts. The genes are TRBV12-3 or TRBV12-4 and TRBJ1-6; 8 bases align to TRBD1. V shed 5 bases and J 10 bases; nucleotides not matched to a gene: 7. The CDR3 spans 14 residues. CDR3 amino acids: CASSRTGGISPLHF. The CDR3 nucleotides read TGTGCCAGCAGTCGTACAGGGGGGATCTCACCCCTCCACTTT.

At least ten counts were recorded for this clonotype. V and J are TRBV7-2 and TRBJ2-1, with D hard to call. CDR1 is SGHTA and CDR2 is FQGNSA in the germline V gene. The CDR3 loop spans 11 amino acids. Trimming pared 1 base from V and 11 bases from J, leaving 6 bases between. CDR3 sequence reads: CASSLVAQQFF. The CDR3 DNA follows: TGTGCCAGCAGCTTAGTCGCCCAGCAGTTCTTC. Full variable domain (outside the CDR3, taken from reference TRBV7-2 and TRBJ2-1): GAGVSQSPSNKVTEKGKDVELRCDPISGHTALYWYRQSLGQGLEFLIYFQGNSAPDKSGLPSDRFSAERTGGSVSTLTIQRTQQEDSAVYLCASSLVAQQFFGPGTRLTVL.

The chain couples TRBV6-6 to TRBJ1-5; D not resolved. The germline gives CDR1 MNHNY, CDR2 SVGAGI (reference sequence). V was clipped by 2 bases and J by 5 bases, with 10 bases between them. This CDR3 has 14 residues. CDR3 DNA: TGTGCCAGCAGTTACAAAGGTCGGGATCAGCCCCAGCATTTT. It encodes CASSYKGRDQPQHF.

The chain has TRBV10-3 and TRBJ2-7; the D is unclear. V lost 0 bases to trimming and J lost 5 bases, with 8 bases between them. The CDR3 covers 13 residues. CDR1 and CDR2 from the germline V gene are ENHRY and SYGVKD. CDR3 DNA sequence: TGTGCCATCAGTGAGTCCGAGGATCACGAGCAGTACTTC. Amino acid sequence: CAISESEDHEQYF.

This clonotype was counted ten times or more. The rearrangement links TRBV7-3 to TRBJ1-1, with D uncertain. Germline V CDR1 and CDR2: SGHTA, FQGTGA. Deletions cut 1 base from V and 2 bases from J, with 17 bases between. The CDR3 sequence is 17 residues long. The CDR3 DNA reads as TGTGCCAGCAGCTTAAACCCCCCCCCGAAGGGAAACACTGAAGCTTTCTTT. Translating it yields CASSLNPPPKGNTEAFF.

This clonotype was picked up many times. The chain employs TRBV7-2 and TRBJ1-5, with D possibly matching TRBD1 (5 bases). The CDR3 extends over 14 amino acids. The V gene's germline CDR1 is SGHTA and CDR2 FQGNSA. The V gene lost 4 bases and the J gene lost 5 bases, with 12 bases spanning the gap. The CDR3 loop is CASSSRAGYQPQHF. For the CDR3, the DNA is TGTGCCAGCAGCTCCAGGGCAGGGTATCAGCCCCAGCATTTT.

The sample holds many counts of this clonotype. The chain carries TRBV5-4 and TRBJ1-1; D gene unclear. Trimming took 0 bases from V and 0 from J, leaving 9 bases between them. CDR1 is SGHNT, CDR2 YYREEE, per germline (reference sequence). CDR3 length equals 15 residues. The CDR3 DNA sequence: TGTGCCAGCAGCTTGGGTCAGCTTATGAACACTGAAGCTTTCTTT. This codes for CASSLGQLMNTEAFF. Together with reference TRBV5-4 and TRBJ1-1, the CDR3 gives the full variable domain: ETGVTQSPTHLIKTRGQQVTLRCSSQSGHNTVSWYQQALGQGPQFIFQYYREEENGRGNFPPRFSGLQFPNYSSELNVNALELDDSALYLCASSLGQLMNTEAFFGQGTRLTVV.

This clonotype was picked up many times. The V gene is TRBV28, the J gene TRBJ2-1; 7 bases align to TRBD2. This CDR3 region has 18 residues. Germline CDR1 MDHEN, CDR2 SYDVKM. The junction had 12 bases not matched to a gene; V was cut back by 2 bases and J by 2 bases. This CDR3 is CASSLVPLPGGPYNEQFF. The CDR3 region has the DNA TGTGCCAGCAGTTTAGTCCCCCTCCCGGGAGGCCCCTACAATGAGCAGTTCTTC.

This clonotype occurred many times. The gene calls are TRBV5-6 and TRBJ2-1, with D perhaps matching TRBD2 (7 bases). Trimming stripped 0 bases from V and 2 bases from J, with 9 bases between. The CDR3 consists of 15 residues. Germline assignment: CDR1 SGHDT and CDR2 YYEEEE. In nucleotides, the CDR3 is TGTGCCAGCAGCTTGGGGGGGGGCCCCTACAATGAGCAGTTCTTC. Translation gives CASSLGGGPYNEQFF.

The chain couples TRBV18 to TRBJ1-2; TRBD1 is a possible D gene (6 bases). Germline CDR1 and CDR2: KGHSH and LQKENI. The CDR3 consists of 14 residues. Trimming pared 2 bases from V and 5 bases from J, leaving 12 bases between. CDR3 protein: CASSPSDRNYGYTF. The CDR3 nucleotides read TGTGCCAGCTCACCAAGCGACAGGAATTATGGCTACACCTTC.

This clonotype was detected only a few times. V usage is TRBV3-1 and J usage is TRBJ2-5; D gene ambiguous. The germline V gene encodes CDR1 LGHDT and CDR2 YNNKEL (reference sequence). The V and J ends lost 6 bases and 0 bases respectively, with 11 bases between them. CDR3 length: 14 residues. The CDR3 reads CASSQILYQETQYF. CDR3 coding DNA: TGTGCCAGCAGTCAAATTTTGTACCAAGAGACCCAGTACTTC.

Ten or more counts support this clonotype. The V gene is TRBV7-8, the J gene TRBJ1-6, with D unclear. In germline, CDR1 is SGHVS, CDR2 FQNEAQ. This CDR3 has 17 residues. Trimming removed 1 base at V and 4 bases at J, with 14 bases between. In nucleotides, the CDR3 is TGTGCCAGCAGCTTAGTCGCGGGAAATAGTTATAATTCACCCCTCCACTTT. This codes for CASSLVAGNSYNSPLHF.

In its sample, this clonotype was seen a few times. In DNA, the CDR3 is TGCAGCGTCACACCTCTTGGGATCAATGAGCAGTTCTTC. The encoded protein is CSVTPLGINEQFF. The chain recombines TRBV29-1 with TRBJ2-1; D is ambiguous. This CDR3 region has 13 residues. Germline V CDR1 and CDR2: SQVTM, ANQGSEA. Trimming pared 6 bases from V and 6 bases from J, leaving 15 bases between.

This clonotype was counted a few times. The V call is TRBV20-1, the J call TRBJ1-5; TRBD1 matches at 9 bases. Germline CDR1 DFQATT, CDR2 SNEGSKA (reference sequence). The CDR3 totals 12 residues. Trimming took 6 bases from V and 11 from J; bases not matched to a gene: 8. The CDR3 DNA reads as TGCAGTGCGGCACAGGGGGCCCGGGCCCAGCATTTT. Amino acids: CSAAQGARAQHF.

This clonotype was seen ten or more times. The chain links TRBV7-6 to TRBJ1-6, with D maybe TRBD1 (6 bases). Germline CDR1 reads SGHVS; CDR2 reads FNYEAQ. CDR3 length: 17 amino acids. V was cut by 5 bases and J by 14 bases, with 28 bases left in between. The CDR3 spells CASSQTVAGTKGSALHF. CDR3 DNA sequence: TGTGCCAGCAGCCAAACGGTGGCGGGGACAAAAGGTTCGGCCCTCCACTTT.

This clonotype was detected ten times or more. This rearrangement joins TRBV6-1 to TRBJ2-6; possibly TRBD1 or TRBD2 for D (5 bases each). CDR3 length: 15 amino acids. The ends were cut back, 3 bases at V and 3 bases at J, with 9 bases in the middle. CDR1 and CDR2 from the germline V gene are MNHNS and SASEGT. The CDR3 sequence is CASSDSGSGANVLTF. The CDR3 DNA reads TGTGCCAGCAGTGACTCAGGGAGTGGGGCCAACGTCCTGACTTTC.

This clonotype occurred many times. The chain has TRBV7-9 and TRBJ2-1; tentatively, D is TRBD1 (5 bases). Trimming left V 9 bases short and J 5 bases short, with 14 bases between. The CDR3 sequence is 13 residues long. Germline CDR1 reads SEHNR; CDR2 reads FQNEAQ (reference sequence). The CDR3 region has the DNA TGTGCCAGTAGGGGAACCGCTGACAATGAGCAGTTCTTC. It specifies CASRGTADNEQFF.

This clonotype was seen at least ten times. The V gene is TRBV19, the J gene TRBJ2-3; perhaps TRBD1 as D (6 bases). Deletions cut 3 bases from V and 2 bases from J, with 9 bases between. The CDR3 is made up of 14 amino acids. Germline CDR1 is LNHDA and CDR2 is SQIVND (reference sequence). This CDR3 reads CASSMGDITDTQYF. The CDR3 DNA follows: TGTGCCAGTAGTATGGGGGACATCACAGATACGCAGTATTTT.

The J gene is TRBJ1-5, the V gene TRBV20-1; tentatively, D is TRBD1 (6 bases). In germline, CDR1 is DFQATT, CDR2 SNEGSKA (reference sequence). The CDR3 consists of 14 residues. Trimming pared 4 bases from V and 7 bases from J, leaving 17 bases between. The CDR3 sequence: CSANLGGGSQPQHF. The CDR3 region has the DNA TGCAGTGCTAACTTGGGGGGGGGCAGCCAGCCCCAGCATTTT.

This clonotype has only a few counts. The V call is TRBV2, the J call TRBJ2-7, with D uncertain. Germline loops: CDR1 SNHLY, CDR2 FYNNEI. This CDR3 has 13 amino acids. Between the trimmed V and J ends, which lost 3 bases and 2 bases, there was a span of 8 bases. CDR3 sequence: CASSDSLTYEQYF. In DNA form, the CDR3 reads TGTGCCAGCAGTGACAGCCTTACCTACGAGCAGTACTTC.

This clonotype was detected ten times or more. The V call is TRBV7-2, the J call TRBJ1-6; the D is unclear. V was trimmed by 5 bases and J by 4 bases, leaving 12 bases between them. The germline gives CDR1 SGHTA, CDR2 FQGNSA. This CDR3 comprises 15 residues. CDR3 DNA: TGTGCCAGCAGCCCCGTTGTAGAATATAATTCACCCCTCCACTTT. This sequence encodes CASSPVVEYNSPLHF. Full variable domain (rest looked up from reference TRBV7-2 and TRBJ1-6): GAGVSQSPSNKVTEKGKDVELRCDPISGHTALYWYRQSLGQGLEFLIYFQGNSAPDKSGLPSDRFSAERTGGSVSTLTIQRTQQEDSAVYLCASSPVVEYNSPLHFGNGTRLTVT.

This clonotype showed up just a few times. V usage is TRBV5-4 and J usage is TRBJ2-3, with TRBD1 matching over 8 bases. Germline V gene sequence: CDR1 SGHNT, CDR2 YYREEE (reference sequence). The CDR3 loop spans 15 amino acids. Germline trimming cut 4 bases from V and 4 bases from J; bases unmatched to any gene: 8. The CDR3 bases are TGTGCCAGCAGCACTGACAGGGGCGTTTCAGATACGCAGTATTTT. The encoded protein is CASSTDRGVSDTQYF.

This clonotype came up many times. The chain uses TRBV7-6 and TRBJ2-7, with a tentative D call TRBD1 (5 bases). This CDR3 comprises 14 residues. CDR1 SGHVS and CDR2 FNYEAQ come from the germline V gene. The ends were cut back, 3 bases at V and 4 bases at J, with 13 bases in the middle. CDR3 bases: TGTGCCAGCAGCTTCCGACAGAGCTCGTACGAGCAGTACTTC. This encodes CASSFRQSSYEQYF.